The entry that follows covers one TCR beta chain sequence. What it recognizes is unknown. One junction end does not reproduce the germline sequence, and a read error may be involved. From germline, CDR1 is SEHNR and CDR2 FQNEAQ (reference sequence). This CDR3 spans 14 amino acids. The PCR made use of 60 Vbeta and 13 Jbeta primers. Assay used: immunoSEQ multiplex PCR; TCRdb lists only in-frame clones, some missing. The sample lists 90,000 to 120,000 clones, about 81% occurring once. This record belongs to a study of cytomegalovirus exposure and HLA in healthy donors. General observations from the study: Productive rates of about 90% or about 30% were seen for most TCR beta V segments in an earlier analysis.

Though nominally healthy at sampling, donors likely had unrecorded immune exposures. The sequenced sample consisted of PBMCs. The TCR sequence derives from a young man in good health and CMV-seropositive. The gene calls are TRBV7-9 and TRBJ1-2; D might be TRBD1 (5 bases). CDR3 loop: CSSSLPGLFYGYTF. The CDR3 DNA reads as TGTTCCAGCAGCCTTCCAGGGTTGTTCTATGGCTACACCTTC.